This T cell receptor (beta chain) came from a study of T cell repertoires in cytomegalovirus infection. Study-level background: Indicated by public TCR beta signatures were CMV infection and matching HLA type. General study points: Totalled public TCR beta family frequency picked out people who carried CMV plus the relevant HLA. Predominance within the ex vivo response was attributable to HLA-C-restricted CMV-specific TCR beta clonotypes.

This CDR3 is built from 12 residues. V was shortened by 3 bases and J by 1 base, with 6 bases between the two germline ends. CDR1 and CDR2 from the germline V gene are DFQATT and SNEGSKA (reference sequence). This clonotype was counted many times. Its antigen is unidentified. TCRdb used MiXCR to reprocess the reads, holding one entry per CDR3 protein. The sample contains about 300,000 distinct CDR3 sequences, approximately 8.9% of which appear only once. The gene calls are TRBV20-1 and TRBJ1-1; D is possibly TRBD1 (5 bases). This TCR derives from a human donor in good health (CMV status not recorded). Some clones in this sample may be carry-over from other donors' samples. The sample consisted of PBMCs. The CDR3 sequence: CSARGPNTEAFF. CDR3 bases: TGCAGTGCTAGGGGGCCGAACACTGAAGCTTTCTTT.